This TCR beta chain was retrieved from a study of shared clonotypes between healthy human individuals. TCRdb's copy holds only in-frame clones and misses some; the assay was immunoSEQ multiplex PCR. The repertoire has under 2.5 million clones, approximately 90% of them found once; the top ten carry 0.37%. Germline V lookup: CDR1 MNHEY, CDR2 SMNVEV (reference sequence). Trimming pared 6 bases from V and 2 bases from J, leaving 17 bases between. CDR3 length equals 16 residues. Both subsets, CD45RA+ naive and CD45RA-negative memory, were split from the CD4+ cells. This chain connects TRBV27 to TRBJ2-1; TRBD1 might be the D (6 bases). This TCR came from a young man in good health. Some clones in this sample may be carry-over from other donors' samples. The sequenced sample consisted of naive CD4+ T cells from PBMCs. As for subset: CD45RA+ positively selected. CDR3 sequence reads: CASSPRWGQTYNEQFF. In DNA, the CDR3 is TGTGCCAGCAGCCCACGCTGGGGACAAACCTACAATGAGCAGTTCTTC.